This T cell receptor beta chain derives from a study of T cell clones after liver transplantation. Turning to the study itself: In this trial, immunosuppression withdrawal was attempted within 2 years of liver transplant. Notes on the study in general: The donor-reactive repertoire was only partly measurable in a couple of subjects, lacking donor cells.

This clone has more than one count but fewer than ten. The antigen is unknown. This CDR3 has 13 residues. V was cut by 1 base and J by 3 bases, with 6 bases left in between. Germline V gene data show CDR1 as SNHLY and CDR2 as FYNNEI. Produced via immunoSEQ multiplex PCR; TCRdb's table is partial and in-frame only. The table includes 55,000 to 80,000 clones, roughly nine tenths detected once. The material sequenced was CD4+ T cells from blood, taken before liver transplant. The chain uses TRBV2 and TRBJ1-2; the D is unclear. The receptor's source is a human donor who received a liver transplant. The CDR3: CASSEGTDYGYTF. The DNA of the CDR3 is TGTGCCAGCAGTGAAGGCACAGACTATGGCTACACCTTC.